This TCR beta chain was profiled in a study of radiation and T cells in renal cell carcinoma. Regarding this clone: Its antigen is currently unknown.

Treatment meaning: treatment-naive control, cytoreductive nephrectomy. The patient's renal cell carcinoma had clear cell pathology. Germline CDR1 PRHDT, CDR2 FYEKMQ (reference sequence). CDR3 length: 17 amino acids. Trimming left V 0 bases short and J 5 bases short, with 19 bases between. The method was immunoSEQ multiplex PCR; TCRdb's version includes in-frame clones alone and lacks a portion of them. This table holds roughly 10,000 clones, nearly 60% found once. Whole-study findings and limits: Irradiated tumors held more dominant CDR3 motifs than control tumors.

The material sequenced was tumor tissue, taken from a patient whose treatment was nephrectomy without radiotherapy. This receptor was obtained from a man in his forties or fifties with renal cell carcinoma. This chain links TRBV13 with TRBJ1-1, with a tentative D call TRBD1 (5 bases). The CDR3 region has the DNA TGTGCCAGCAGCTTAGGGGCCTCGGGGGAATTAAGGACTGAAGCTTTCTTT. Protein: CASSLGASGELRTEAFF.